What follows are 17 T cell receptor beta chains derived from one specimen sequenced in a study of blood T cell repertoires in COVID-19. Profiled with immunoSEQ multiplex PCR; TCRdb holds only in-frame clones, not every one. Counted here are roughly 20,000 clones, approximately 91% occurring once; the ten biggest clones make up more than 15%. The sequenced sample was peripheral blood. These receptor sequences come from a human donor in a cohort sampled during active COVID-19.

The chain uses TRBV5-4 and TRBJ2-3; 13 nucleotides line up with TRBD2. Germline CDR1 and CDR2: SGHNT and YYREEE (reference sequence). The CDR3 length is 16 residues. V lost 5 bases to trimming and J lost 9 bases; unmatched junction nucleotides: 12. The CDR3 DNA reads TGTGCCAGCAGTGGGGGACTAGCGGGGAGTTCAGGGACGCAGTATTTT. Residues: CASSGGLAGSSGTQYF.

The chain recombines TRBV11-2 with TRBJ2-5, with unresolved D. Germline CDR1 is SGHAT and CDR2 is FQNNGV. Trimming took 0 bases from V and 2 from J, leaving 10 bases between them. This CDR3 spans 15 amino acids. Here the CDR3 reads CASSLDPQVQETQYF. CDR3 in DNA: TGTGCCAGCAGCTTAGATCCCCAGGTTCAAGAGACCCAGTACTTC.

Here the CDR3 reads CASSQDTGWATQYF. The CDR3 nucleotides read TGTGCCAGCAGCCAAGATACAGGGTGGGCGACCCAGTACTTC. This chain connects TRBV14 to TRBJ2-5; tentative D call: TRBD1 (6 bases). The V end lost 0 bases, the J end lost 7 bases, and 12 bases lay between the germline ends. The CDR3 totals 14 residues. Germline values: CDR1 SGHDN, CDR2 FVKESK.

The genes are TRBV19 and TRBJ1-6, with D uncertain. The CDR3 contains 14 residues. V was cut by 5 bases and J by 9 bases, with 14 bases left in between. CDR1 is LNHDA and CDR2 is SQIVND in the germline V gene (reference sequence). This CDR3 reads CASSHGREFSPLHF. DNA for the CDR3: TGTGCCAGTAGTCACGGACGGGAATTTTCACCCCTCCACTTT. Full variable domain (outside the CDR3, taken from reference TRBV19 and TRBJ1-6): DGGITQSPKYLFRKEGQNVTLSCEQNLNHDAMYWYRQDPGQGLRLIYYSQIVNDFQKGDIAEGYSVSREKKESFPLTVTSAQKNPTAFYLCASSHGREFSPLHFGNGTRLTVT.

This clone came up a few times. The chain employs TRBV7-9 and TRBJ1-2; 9 bases are shared with TRBD1. CDR3 size: 13 residues. Germline V CDR1 and CDR2: SEHNR, FQNEAQ (reference sequence). Trimming cost V 5 bases and J 8 bases; bases outside gene matches: 6. The CDR3 sequence is CASSRDRGNGYTF. In DNA form, the CDR3 reads TGTGCCAGCAGCCGTGACAGGGGGAACGGCTACACCTTC.

The DNA of the CDR3 is TGTGCCAGCAGCCTTAGTCTGAACACTGAAGCTTTCTTT. Its translation is CASSLSLNTEAFF. The V and J genes are TRBV6-2 or TRBV6-3 and TRBJ1-1, with D unresolved. Germline lookup yields CDR1 MNHEY and CDR2 SVGEGT. The CDR3 consists of 13 residues. V lost 6 bases to trimming and J lost 0 bases, with 8 bases between them.

CDR3 sequence (DNA): TGTGCCAGCAGTTTATTTCGGCCGGGCAGGGGGTTAACTAACTATGGCTACACCTTC. Its translation is CASSLFRPGRGLTNYGYTF. V and J are TRBV27 and TRBJ1-2, with 7 bases matching TRBD1. There are 19 residues in the CDR3. J gave up 0 bases and V 1 base, and 14 bases lay outside the gene matches. Germline lookup yields CDR1 MNHEY and CDR2 SMNVEV (reference sequence).

The chain combines TRBV5-1 with TRBJ1-2, with D possibly TRBD1 on 5 matching bases. The CDR3 is 12 amino acids. The germline gives CDR1 SGHRS, CDR2 YFSETQ. The V gene lost 4 bases and the J gene lost 5 bases, with 9 bases spanning the gap. The CDR3 region is CASSPDKYGYTF. Written as DNA, the CDR3 is TGCGCCAGCAGCCCGGACAAATATGGCTACACCTTC.

The chain has TRBV28 and TRBJ2-7; 16 bases agree with TRBD2. CDR1 is MDHEN, CDR2 SYDVKM, per germline. V lost 7 bases, J lost 5 bases, and 14 bases stayed unmatched. This CDR3 has 18 amino acids. The CDR3 protein is CASTSRGSGLAGGNEQYF. The CDR3 DNA reads TGTGCCAGCACCTCAAGGGGTTCGGGACTAGCGGGAGGGAACGAGCAGTACTTC.

The rearrangement uses TRBV28 and TRBJ1-4; 9 bases are a match to TRBD1. CDR1 and CDR2 from the germline V gene are MDHEN and SYDVKM. The CDR3 length is 14 residues. V lost 5 bases, J lost 7 bases, and 5 bases stayed unmatched. The chain's CDR3 is CASSRGQGAEKLFF. The CDR3 DNA reads TGTGCCAGCAGTAGGGGACAGGGTGCTGAAAAACTGTTTTTT.

This rearrangement joins TRBV5-1 to TRBJ2-7; possible D gene TRBD1, 6 bases. V was trimmed by 0 bases and J by 2 bases, leaving 12 bases between them. The V gene's germline CDR1 is SGHRS and CDR2 YFSETQ. This CDR3 has 15 amino acids. The CDR3 here is CASSLVPGATYEQYF. In nucleotides, the CDR3 is TGCGCCAGCAGCTTGGTACCAGGGGCCACCTACGAGCAGTACTTC.

The rearrangement links TRBV12-3 or TRBV12-4 to TRBJ2-5; no firm D call. CDR3 size: 12 residues. V lost 4 bases, J lost 5 bases, and 8 bases lay in between. The CDR3 loop reads CASSWVRETQYF. The CDR3 DNA is TGTGCCAGCAGTTGGGTGAGGGAGACCCAGTACTTC.

This chain connects TRBV24-1 to TRBJ2-5, with 7 nucleotides matching TRBD1. Germline V lookup: CDR1 KGHDR, CDR2 SFDVKD. The CDR3 covers 16 residues. Trimming cost V 0 bases and J 5 bases; bases outside gene matches: 8. CDR3 sequence: CATSDLGRGGVETQYF. CDR3 nucleotide sequence: TGTGCCACCAGTGATTTGGGTCGAGGGGGCGTGGAGACCCAGTACTTC.

The chain carries TRBV9 and TRBJ1-2; the match to TRBD1 covers 8 bases. Losses at the gene ends were 3 bases for V and 8 bases for J; bases not matched to a gene: 6. The CDR3 runs 13 residues. Germline lookup yields CDR1 SGDLS and CDR2 YYNGEE. CDR3: CASSATGGWGYTF. DNA of the CDR3: TGTGCCAGCAGCGCTACAGGGGGATGGGGCTACACCTTC. Complete variable domain (other parts from reference TRBV9 and TRBJ1-2): DSGVTQTPKHLITATGQRVTLRCSPRSGDLSVYWYQQSLDQGLQFLIQYYNGEERAKGNILERFSAQQFPDLHSELNLSSLELGDSALYFCASSATGGWGYTFGSGTRLTVV.

This clone was picked up one time. The chain couples TRBV29-1 to TRBJ2-1, with D tentatively TRBD1 (5 bases). From germline, CDR1 is SQVTM and CDR2 ANQGSEA. The length of the CDR3 is 14 residues. V lost 1 base to trimming and J lost 2 bases, with 9 bases between them. CDR3 loop: CSVEARGPYNEQFF. Written as DNA, the CDR3 is TGCAGCGTTGAAGCTAGGGGCCCCTACAATGAGCAGTTCTTC.

The chain carries TRBV5-1 and TRBJ2-1, with 9 positions matching TRBD1. CDR1 is SGHRS, CDR2 YFSETQ, per germline. The CDR3 covers 15 residues. Trimming took 0 bases from V and 4 from J; bases not matched to a gene: 2. The CDR3 DNA is TGCGCCAGCAGCTTGGGGGACAGGGTATACAATGAGCAGTTCTTC. This translates into CASSLGDRVYNEQFF. Supplemented by reference TRBV5-1 and TRBJ2-1, the full variable domain reads KAGVTQTPRYLIKTRGQQVTLSCSPISGHRSVSWYQQTPGQGLQFLFEYFSETQRNKGNFPGRFSGRQFSNSRSEMNVSTLELGDSALYLCASSLGDRVYNEQFFGPGTRLTVL.

This clone was found once. The chain recombines TRBV5-1 with TRBJ1-1, with 9 nucleotides matching TRBD1. CDR1 and CDR2 (germline): SGHRS, YFSETQ. This CDR3 is 13 amino acids long. Unmatched junction bases numbered 2, after V lost 4 bases and J lost 4 bases. The CDR3 DNA is TGCGCCAGCAGCCGGGACAGGGTCACTGAAGCTTTCTTT. Translation: CASSRDRVTEAFF.